This record concerns one T cell receptor beta chain sequence. The sample originates from a study of T cells in Graves' hyperthyroidism and ophthalmopathy. Germline V gives CDR1 SGHDN, CDR2 FVKESK. This CDR3 region has 16 residues. The germline V and J ends were trimmed by 3 bases and 0 bases, with 15 bases remaining between them. If no ophthalmopathy progression occurred within 18 months, Graves' hyperthyroidism was stable. Amplification of TCR beta CDR3 regions was performed using RNA transcripts as template. An initial round of RT-PCR targeting the TCR CDR3 relied on the HTBI primer set. TCRdb recomputed calls from the multiplex PCR reads with MiXCR, one row per CDR3 protein. The top ten clones hold around 9.2% of a sample with about 360,000 distinct CDR3 sequences, less than 15% of them seen once.

The sample comprised blood. This rearrangement joins TRBV14 to TRBJ2-7; maybe TRBD2 (6 bases). The clonotype comes from a young woman with Graves' hyperthyroidism. In DNA form, the CDR3 reads TGTGCCAGCAGCCACCCAAGTGGCGGGAACTCCTACGAGCAGTACTTC. Its protein is CASSHPSGGNSYEQYF. Complete variable domain (other parts from reference TRBV14 and TRBJ2-7): EAGVTQFPSHSVIEKGQTVTLRCDPISGHDNLYWYRRVMGKEIKFLLHFVKESKQDESGMPNNRFLAERTGGTYSTLKVQPAELEDSGVYFCASSHPSGGNSYEQYFGPGTRLTVT.